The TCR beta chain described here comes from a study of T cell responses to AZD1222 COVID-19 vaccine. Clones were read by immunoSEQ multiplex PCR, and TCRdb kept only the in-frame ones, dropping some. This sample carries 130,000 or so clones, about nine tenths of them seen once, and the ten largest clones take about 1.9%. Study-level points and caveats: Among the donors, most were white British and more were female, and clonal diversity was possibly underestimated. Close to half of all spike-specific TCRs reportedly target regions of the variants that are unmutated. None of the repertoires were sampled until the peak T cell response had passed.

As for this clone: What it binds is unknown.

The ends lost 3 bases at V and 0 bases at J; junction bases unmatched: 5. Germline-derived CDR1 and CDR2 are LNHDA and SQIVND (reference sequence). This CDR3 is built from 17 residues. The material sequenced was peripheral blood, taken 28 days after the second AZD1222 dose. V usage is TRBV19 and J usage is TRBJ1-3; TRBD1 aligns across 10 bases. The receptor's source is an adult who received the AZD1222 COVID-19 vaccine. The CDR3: CASSIGTGVPSGNTIYF. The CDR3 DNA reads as TGTGCCAGTAGTATTGGGACAGGGGTACCCTCTGGAAACACCATATATTTT.